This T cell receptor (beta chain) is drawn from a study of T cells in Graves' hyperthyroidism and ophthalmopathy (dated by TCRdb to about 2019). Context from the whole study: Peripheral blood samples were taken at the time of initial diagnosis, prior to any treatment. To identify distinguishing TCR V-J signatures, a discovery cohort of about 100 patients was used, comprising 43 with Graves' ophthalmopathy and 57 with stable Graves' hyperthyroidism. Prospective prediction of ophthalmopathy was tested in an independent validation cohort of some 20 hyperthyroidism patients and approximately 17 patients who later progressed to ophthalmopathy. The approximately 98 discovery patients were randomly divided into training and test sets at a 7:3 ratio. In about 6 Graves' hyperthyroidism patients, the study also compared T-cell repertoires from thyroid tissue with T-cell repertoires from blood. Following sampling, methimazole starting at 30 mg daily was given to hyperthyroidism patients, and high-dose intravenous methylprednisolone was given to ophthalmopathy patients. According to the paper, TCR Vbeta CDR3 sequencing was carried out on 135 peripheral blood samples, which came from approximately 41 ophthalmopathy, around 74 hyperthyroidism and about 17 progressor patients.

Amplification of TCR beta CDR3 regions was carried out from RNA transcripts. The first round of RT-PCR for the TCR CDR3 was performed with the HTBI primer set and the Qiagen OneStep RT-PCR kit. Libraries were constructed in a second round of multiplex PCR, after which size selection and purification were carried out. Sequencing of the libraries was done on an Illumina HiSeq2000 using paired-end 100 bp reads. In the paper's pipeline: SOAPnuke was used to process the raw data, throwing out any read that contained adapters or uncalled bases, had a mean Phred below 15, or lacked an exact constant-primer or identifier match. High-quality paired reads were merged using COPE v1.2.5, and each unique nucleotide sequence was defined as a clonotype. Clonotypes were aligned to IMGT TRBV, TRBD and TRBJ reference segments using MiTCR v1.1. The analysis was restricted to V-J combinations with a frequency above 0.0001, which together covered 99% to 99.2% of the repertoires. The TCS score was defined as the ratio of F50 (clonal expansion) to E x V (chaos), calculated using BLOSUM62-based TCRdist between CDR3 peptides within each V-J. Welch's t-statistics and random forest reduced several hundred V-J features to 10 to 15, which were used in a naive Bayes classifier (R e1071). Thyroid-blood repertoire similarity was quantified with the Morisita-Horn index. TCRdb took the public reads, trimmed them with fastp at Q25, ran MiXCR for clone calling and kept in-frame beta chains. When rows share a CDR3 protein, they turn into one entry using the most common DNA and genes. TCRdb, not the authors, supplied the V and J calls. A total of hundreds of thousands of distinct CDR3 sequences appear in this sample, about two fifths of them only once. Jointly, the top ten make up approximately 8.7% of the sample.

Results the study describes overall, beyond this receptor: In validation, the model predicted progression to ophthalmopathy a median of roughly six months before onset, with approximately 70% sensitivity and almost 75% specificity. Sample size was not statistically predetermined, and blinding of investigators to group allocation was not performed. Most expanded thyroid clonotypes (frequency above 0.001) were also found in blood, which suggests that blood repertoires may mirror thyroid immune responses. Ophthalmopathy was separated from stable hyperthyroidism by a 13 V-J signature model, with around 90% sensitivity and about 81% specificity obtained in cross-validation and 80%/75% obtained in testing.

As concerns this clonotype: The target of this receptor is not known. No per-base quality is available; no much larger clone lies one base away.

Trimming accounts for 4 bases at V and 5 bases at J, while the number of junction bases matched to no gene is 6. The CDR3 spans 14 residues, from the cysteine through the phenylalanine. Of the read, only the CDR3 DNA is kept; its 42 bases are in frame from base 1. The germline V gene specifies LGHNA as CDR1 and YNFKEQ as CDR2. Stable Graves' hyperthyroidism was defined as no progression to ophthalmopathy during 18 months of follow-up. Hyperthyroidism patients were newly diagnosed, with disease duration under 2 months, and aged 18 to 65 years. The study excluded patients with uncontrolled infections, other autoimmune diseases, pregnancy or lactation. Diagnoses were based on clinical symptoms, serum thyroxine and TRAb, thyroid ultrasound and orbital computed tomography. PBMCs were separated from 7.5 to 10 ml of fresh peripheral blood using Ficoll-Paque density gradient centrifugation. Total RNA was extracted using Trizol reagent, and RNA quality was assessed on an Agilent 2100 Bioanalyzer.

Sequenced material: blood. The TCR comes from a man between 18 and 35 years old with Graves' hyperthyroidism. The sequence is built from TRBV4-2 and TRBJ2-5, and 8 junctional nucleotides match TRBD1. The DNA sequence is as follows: TGTGCCAGCAGCCGGGGGACAGGACGCGAGACCCAGTACTTC. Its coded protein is CASSRGTGRETQYF.